Listed here are 5 T cell receptor beta chains from one sample, sequenced in a study of cytomegalovirus exposure and HLA in healthy donors. The data were produced by immunoSEQ multiplex PCR, yet TCRdb's version contains in-frame clones alone and is incomplete. The repertoire holds a few hundred thousand clones, roughly 90% seen once, with about 0.85% in the top ten. Sequencing was done on a sample of PBMCs. The receptors derive from a woman under 30 in good health and CMV-seronegative.

The CDR3 here is CAISEILADYNEQFF. CDR3 nucleotides: TGTGCCATCAGTGAGATACTAGCGGACTACAATGAGCAGTTCTTC. The V gene is TRBV10-3, the J gene TRBJ2-1, with 8 bases matching TRBD2. The V segment lost 2 bases and the J segment 3 bases; nucleotides outside the gene matches: 3. The CDR3 runs to 15 residues. CDR1 ENHRY and CDR2 SYGVKD come from the germline V gene.

The J gene is TRBJ2-2, the V gene TRBV5-1; tentatively, D is TRBD1 (6 bases). Trimming removed 4 bases at V and 4 bases at J, with 11 bases between. The CDR3 spans 14 residues. The germline V gene encodes CDR1 SGHRS and CDR2 YFSETQ. In DNA, the CDR3 is TGCGCCAGCAGCCCACAGGGCACCACCGGGGAGCTGTTTTTT. Translating it yields CASSPQGTTGELFF.

This clone was seen ten or more times. V and J are TRBV6-6 and TRBJ1-5; TRBD1 matches at 7 bases. The trim removed 4 bases at V and 3 bases at J, leaving 6 bases unmatched. CDR1 MNHNY and CDR2 SVGAGI come from the germline V gene (reference sequence). This CDR3 has 15 residues. The CDR3 region is CASSSRDSYNQPQHF. In DNA, the CDR3 is TGTGCCAGCAGTTCTAGGGACAGTTACAATCAGCCCCAGCATTTT.

This clone was seen a few times. J is TRBJ2-2 and V is TRBV11-3; D gene ambiguous. CDR3 length: 14 amino acids. The V end lost 2 bases, the J end lost 0 bases, and 4 bases lay between the germline ends. Germline CDR1 SGHNT, CDR2 YENEEA. The CDR3 protein is CASSLITNTGELFF. The DNA of the CDR3 is TGTGCCAGCAGCTTAATCACGAACACCGGGGAGCTGTTTTTT.

This chain uses TRBV7-2 with TRBJ1-2; no reliable D call. The CDR3 contains 12 residues. V was shortened by 2 bases and J by 4 bases, with 5 bases between the two germline ends. Germline CDR1 is SGHTA and CDR2 is FQGNSA. The CDR3 sequence is CASSLNSYGYTF. The CDR3 bases are TGTGCCAGCAGCTTAAACTCCTATGGCTACACCTTC. Complete variable domain (other parts from reference TRBV7-2 and TRBJ1-2): GAGVSQSPSNKVTEKGKDVELRCDPISGHTALYWYRQSLGQGLEFLIYFQGNSAPDKSGLPSDRFSAERTGGSVSTLTIQRTQQEDSAVYLCASSLNSYGYTFGSGTRLTVV.